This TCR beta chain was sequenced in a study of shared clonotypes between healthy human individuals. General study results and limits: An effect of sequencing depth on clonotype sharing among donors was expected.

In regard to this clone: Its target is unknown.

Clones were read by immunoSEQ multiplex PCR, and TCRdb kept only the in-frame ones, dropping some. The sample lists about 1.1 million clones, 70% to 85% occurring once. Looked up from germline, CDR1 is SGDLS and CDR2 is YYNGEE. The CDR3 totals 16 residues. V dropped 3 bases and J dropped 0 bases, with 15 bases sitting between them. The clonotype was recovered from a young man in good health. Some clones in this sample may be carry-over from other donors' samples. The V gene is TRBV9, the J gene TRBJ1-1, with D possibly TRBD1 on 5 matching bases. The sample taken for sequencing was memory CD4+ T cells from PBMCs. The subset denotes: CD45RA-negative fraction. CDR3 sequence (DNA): TGTGCCAGCAGCGCAGGGAACTCCAACATGAACACTGAAGCTTTCTTT. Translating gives CASSAGNSNMNTEAFF.